One sample yielded the 28 T cell receptor beta chains listed below, sequenced in a study of shared clonotypes between healthy human individuals. Assay used: immunoSEQ multiplex PCR; TCRdb lists only in-frame clones, some missing. In the table there are roughly 2 million clones, roughly 95% of which are singletons. The specimen sequenced was naive CD4+ T cells sorted from blood. Subset indicated: CD45RA+ positively selected. The receptors derive from a man younger than 30 in good health.

J is TRBJ2-1 and V is TRBV9; D gene unclear. Per germline, CDR1 SGDLS and CDR2 YYNGEE. V lost 3 bases, J lost 4 bases, and 8 bases lay in between. This CDR3 is 13 amino acids long. CDR3 bases: TGTGCCAGCAGCGCCTCCACTTACAATGAGCAGTTCTTC. This sequence encodes CASSASTYNEQFF.

V gene TRBV6-1 combines with J gene TRBJ1-5; D perhaps matches TRBD1 (6 bases). V was cut by 3 bases and J by 6 bases, with 12 bases left in between. In germline, CDR1 is MNHNS, CDR2 SASEGT. The CDR3 extends over 14 amino acids. In DNA, the CDR3 is TGTGCCAGCAGTGATGGGGGGCTGGGTCAGCCCCAGCATTTT. Translating it yields CASSDGGLGQPQHF.

The gene calls are TRBV4-3 and TRBJ1-4, with D possibly matching TRBD1 (6 bases). V shed 0 bases and J shed 6 bases, with 11 bases lying between them. The germline V gene has CDR1 LGHNA and CDR2 YSLEER. This CDR3 contains 15 residues. The CDR3 spells CASSQEGRGDEKLFF. DNA for the CDR3: TGCGCCAGCAGCCAAGAGGGCAGGGGCGATGAAAAACTGTTTTTT.

V and J are TRBV5-4 and TRBJ1-2; 7 bases match TRBD1. This CDR3 spans 13 amino acids. Unmatched junction bases numbered 8, after V lost 4 bases and J lost 8 bases. Per germline, CDR1 SGHNT and CDR2 YYREEE (reference sequence). The CDR3 nucleotides are TGTGCCAGCAGCCCTCCGACAGGGATCGGCTACACCTTC. Translated: CASSPPTGIGYTF.

The chain links TRBV7-8 to TRBJ1-6; D unclear. There are 15 residues in the CDR3. V was shortened by 5 bases and J by 7 bases, with 15 bases between the two germline ends. Germline V gene lookup returns CDR1 SGHVS and CDR2 FQNEAQ. CDR3 residues: CASSSRAVTNSPLHF. The CDR3 DNA reads as TGTGCCAGCAGCAGCCGCGCGGTCACCAATTCACCCCTCCACTTT.

The chain links TRBV6-5 to TRBJ2-2; D is unclear. This CDR3 is 12 amino acids long. The germline V gene encodes CDR1 MNHEY and CDR2 SVGAGI. V was trimmed by 4 bases and J by 7 bases, leaving 7 bases between them. CDR3: CASSSASGELFF. CDR3 DNA: TGTGCCAGCAGTTCAGCGAGCGGGGAGCTGTTTTTT.

This chain joins TRBV19 and TRBJ2-7, with D possibly TRBD2 on 5 matching bases. The CDR3 totals 14 residues. CDR1 LNHDA and CDR2 SQIVND come from the germline V gene (reference sequence). Trimming stripped 6 bases from V and 3 bases from J, with 15 bases between. CDR3 region: CASRMGEGSYEQYF. The CDR3 DNA is TGTGCCAGTAGGATGGGTGAGGGAAGCTACGAGCAGTACTTC.

V usage is TRBV6-1 and J usage is TRBJ1-2; D is ambiguous. This CDR3 region has 12 residues. Per the germline V gene, CDR1 is MNHNS and CDR2 is SASEGT. With 10 bases removed from V and 6 bases from J, the gap between germline ends came to 15 bases. CDR3 nucleotides: TGTGCCACCCAACTAGTGTTGGATGGCTACACCTTC. Protein product: CATQLVLDGYTF.

The rearrangement uses TRBV9 and TRBJ2-3; D unclear. The CDR3 runs 15 residues. The V end was cut by 4 bases, the J end by 0 bases, with 12 bases between. Looked up from germline, CDR1 is SGDLS and CDR2 is YYNGEE. The CDR3 loop reads CASSFSSSSTDTQYF. CDR3 DNA: TGTGCCAGCAGCTTTAGCAGCTCTAGCACAGATACGCAGTATTTT.

V gene TRBV28 combines with J gene TRBJ1-5, with 9 bases matching TRBD1. V lost 5 bases, J lost 6 bases, and 8 bases stayed unmatched. Looked up from germline, CDR1 is MDHEN and CDR2 is SYDVKM. The CDR3 spans 15 residues. The DNA for the CDR3 is TGTGCCAGCAGTGCACTGGGACAGGGCGGTCAGCCCCAGCATTTT. It translates to CASSALGQGGQPQHF.

The chain carries TRBV19 and TRBJ2-3, with 13 bases identical to TRBD2. Germline-derived CDR1 and CDR2 are LNHDA and SQIVND (reference sequence). There are 17 residues in the CDR3. V shed 4 bases and J 0 bases; nucleotides not matched to a gene: 4. CDR3 residues: CASSKGTSGTSTDTQYF. CDR3 nucleotides: TGTGCCAGTAGTAAGGGGACTAGCGGGACAAGCACAGATACGCAGTATTTT. Variable domain in full (rest from reference TRBV19 and TRBJ2-3): DGGITQSPKYLFRKEGQNVTLSCEQNLNHDAMYWYRQDPGQGLRLIYYSQIVNDFQKGDIAEGYSVSREKKESFPLTVTSAQKNPTAFYLCASSKGTSGTSTDTQYFGPGTRLTVL.

CDR3 nucleotides: TGTGCCAGCAGCTTTTCTAGCGGGAACACAGATACGCAGTATTTT. Its translation is CASSFSSGNTDTQYF. V and J are TRBV7-2 and TRBJ2-3; 9 nucleotides align to TRBD2. Germline values: CDR1 SGHTA, CDR2 FQGNSA. Trimming at V came to 3 bases and at J to 2 bases, leaving 3 bases not matched to a gene. The CDR3 sequence is 15 residues long.

CDR3 nucleotides: TGTGCCAGCTCCAAGGCGAGGGTGAGCTATAATTCACCCCTCCACTTT. Its protein is CASSKARVSYNSPLHF. This rearrangement joins TRBV9 to TRBJ1-6; no reliable D call. Trimming took 7 bases from V and 3 from J, leaving 17 bases between them. Germline V gives CDR1 SGDLS, CDR2 YYNGEE. The CDR3 is 16 residues long.

In regard to this clone: The junction departs from germline at one end; a sequencing error may be responsible. This chain joins TRBV7-2 and TRBJ2-7; the D gene could be TRBD1 or TRBD2 (5 bases each). CDR3 size: 15 residues. The V gene's germline CDR1 is SGHTA and CDR2 FQGNSA. CDR3 in DNA: TGTGTCAGCAGCTTAGATTTGGGACCCACCTACGAGCAGTACTTC. It codes for CVSSLDLGPTYEQYF.

This chain joins TRBV4-1 and TRBJ2-1; 7 bases agree with TRBD2. V lost 5 bases to trimming and J lost 7 bases; unmatched junction nucleotides: 8. CDR3 size: 14 residues. Per the germline V gene, CDR1 is MGHRA and CDR2 is YSYEKL. In nucleotides, the CDR3 is TGCGCCAGCAGCGTCGGGGGGATTTGGAATGAGCAGTTCTTC. It is translated as CASSVGGIWNEQFF.

This chain joins TRBV5-6 and TRBJ2-4; D is unresolved. The CDR3 has 12 amino acids. Per the germline V gene, CDR1 is SGHDT and CDR2 is YYEEEE. Trimming removed 3 bases from V and 13 bases from J, with 14 bases in between. The CDR3 region is CASSSKAPRQYF. Here the CDR3 DNA reads TGTGCCAGCAGCTCGAAAGCCCCGAGACAGTACTTC.

This chain joins TRBV7-2 and TRBJ2-7; tentatively, D is TRBD1 or TRBD2 (5 bases each). CDR1 is SGHTA and CDR2 is FQGNSA in the germline V gene. The V and J ends lost 1 base and 7 bases respectively, with 17 bases between them. This CDR3 is 15 amino acids long. CDR3 coding DNA: TGTGCCAGCAGCTTAGAGGGGACCGGTCTAAGGGAGCAGTACTTC. This codes for CASSLEGTGLREQYF.

The chain employs TRBV6-1 and TRBJ1-4; 8 positions agree with TRBD1. This CDR3 is 14 amino acids long. Per the germline V gene, CDR1 is MNHNS and CDR2 is SASEGT. The V segment lost 6 bases and the J segment 7 bases; nucleotides outside the gene matches: 7. CDR3 sequence reads: CASRTGAASEKLFF. The CDR3 coding sequence is TGTGCCAGCAGGACAGGGGCGGCGAGTGAAAAACTGTTTTTT.

The V call is TRBV5-5, the J call TRBJ1-2; 12 bases map to TRBD1. Trimming cost V 4 bases and J 4 bases; bases outside gene matches: 11. CDR1 is SGHKS, CDR2 YYEKEE, per germline (reference sequence). The CDR3 totals 17 residues. The CDR3 DNA follows: TGTGCCAGCAGCCATAATTCCGGGACAGGGGGCAGCTATGGCTACACCTTC. Protein: CASSHNSGTGGSYGYTF.

On this clone: Other DNA sequences in the same sample also yield this CDR3. The V and J genes are TRBV5-1 and TRBJ2-2; 7 bases map to TRBD1. The J segment lost 4 bases and the V segment lost 3 bases, leaving 6 bases of the junction unmatched. Germline lookup yields CDR1 SGHRS and CDR2 YFSETQ. This CDR3 is built from 15 residues. CDR3 nucleotide sequence: TGCGCCAGCAGCTCAAGGACAGGAGGCACCGGGGAGCTGTTTTTT. Amino acids: CASSSRTGGTGELFF.

This chain joins TRBV7-9 and TRBJ1-6, with D unclear. Germline CDR1 reads SEHNR; CDR2 reads FQNEAQ (reference sequence). With 5 bases removed from V and 9 bases from J, the gap between germline ends came to 11 bases. The CDR3 totals 13 residues. The CDR3 region has the DNA TGTGCCAGCAGCGCAGCAGTGCCTTCACCCCTCCACTTT. The encoded protein is CASSAAVPSPLHF. Supplemented by reference TRBV7-9 and TRBJ1-6, the full variable domain reads DTGVSQNPRHKITKRGQNVTFRCDPISEHNRLYWYRQTLGQGPEFLTYFQNEAQLEKSRLLSDRFSAERPKGSFSTLEIQRTEQGDSAMYLCASSAAVPSPLHFGNGTRLTVT.

The chain recombines TRBV14 with TRBJ1-1; D might be TRBD1 (5 bases). V shed 1 base and J shed 1 base, with 22 bases lying between them. There are 19 residues in the CDR3. Germline CDR1 reads SGHDN; CDR2 reads FVKESK. This CDR3 is CASSQAPQWGRGKNTEAFF. DNA for the CDR3: TGTGCCAGCAGCCAAGCGCCCCAGTGGGGCAGAGGGAAGAACACTGAAGCTTTCTTT.

The CDR3 DNA sequence: TGTGCCAGCAGCACTAGCGCGGGAAGCTCCTACGAGCAGTACTTC. This sequence encodes CASSTSAGSSYEQYF. The chain combines TRBV11-2 with TRBJ2-7; 7 bases fit TRBD2. The CDR3 sequence is 15 residues long. With 5 bases clipped from V and 0 bases from J, the junction kept 7 bases outside the gene matches. Germline V gene data show CDR1 as SGHAT and CDR2 as FQNNGV.

A word on this clone: An end of the junction differs from the germline gene, which may be a read error. Other DNA sequences within the sample encode an identical CDR3. This rearrangement joins TRBV9 to TRBJ2-6, with D possibly TRBD1 on 5 matching bases. This CDR3 has 15 residues. CDR1 is SGDLS, CDR2 YYNGEE, per germline. The CDR3, as DNA: TGTGCCAGCAGCGTACAGGGCTCTGGGGCTAACGTCCTGACTTTC. The encoded protein is CASSVQGSGANVLTF.

In the case of this clone: Within the sample, other DNA sequences also encode this same CDR3. The chain joins TRBV6-5 to TRBJ2-3; D ambiguous. The V gene lost 0 bases and the J gene lost 2 bases, with 6 bases spanning the gap. CDR3 length: 14 residues. Looked up from germline, CDR1 is MNHEY and CDR2 is SVGAGI. Written as DNA, the CDR3 is TGTGCCAGCAGTTACTCGACTTCCACAGATACGCAGTATTTT. Its translation: CASSYSTSTDTQYF.

The chain links TRBV6-1 to TRBJ2-1; unclear D gene. Looked up from germline, CDR1 is MNHNS and CDR2 is SASEGT. The ends were cut back, 5 bases at V and 8 bases at J, with 10 bases in the middle. This CDR3 has 12 residues. CDR3 residues: CASSPLWYEQFF. The DNA for the CDR3 is TGTGCCAGCAGTCCCCTTTGGTATGAGCAGTTCTTC.

The chain carries TRBV30 and TRBJ1-1; D remains ambiguous. The CDR3 is 13 residues long. The germline CDR1 and CDR2 sequences are GTSNPN and SVGIG (reference sequence). Trimming shortened V by 0 bases and J by 3 bases, and 8 bases separated the two germline ends. The CDR3 DNA follows: TGTGCCTGGAGTGTACGGCGGCACACTGAAGCTTTCTTT. This translates into CAWSVRRHTEAFF.

Turning to this clone: The same CDR3 also results from other DNA sequences found in this sample. The V gene is TRBV7-9, the J gene TRBJ1-1; no clear D gene. Germline CDR1 reads SEHNR; CDR2 reads FQNEAQ (reference sequence). The V end lost 0 bases, the J end lost 4 bases, and 6 bases lay between the germline ends. The CDR3 covers 13 residues. CDR3 region: CASSLAGVTEAFF. The CDR3 region has the DNA TGTGCCAGCAGCTTAGCTGGGGTCACTGAAGCTTTCTTT.